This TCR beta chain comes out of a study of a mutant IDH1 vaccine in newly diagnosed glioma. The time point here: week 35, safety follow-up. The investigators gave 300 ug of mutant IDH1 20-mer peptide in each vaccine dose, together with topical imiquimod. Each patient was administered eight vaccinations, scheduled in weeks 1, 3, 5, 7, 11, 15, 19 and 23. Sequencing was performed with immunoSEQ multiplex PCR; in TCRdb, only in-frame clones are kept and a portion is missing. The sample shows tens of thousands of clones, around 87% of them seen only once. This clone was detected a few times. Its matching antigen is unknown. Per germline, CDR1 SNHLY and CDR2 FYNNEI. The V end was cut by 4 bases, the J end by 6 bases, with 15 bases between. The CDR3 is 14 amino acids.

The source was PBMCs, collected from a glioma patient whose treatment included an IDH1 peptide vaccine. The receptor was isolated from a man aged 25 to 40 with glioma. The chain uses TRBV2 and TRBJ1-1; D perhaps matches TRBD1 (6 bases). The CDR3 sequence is CASSGAGAYPEAFF. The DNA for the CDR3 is TGTGCCAGCAGTGGGGCAGGGGCATACCCTGAAGCTTTCTTT.